The 29 T cell receptor beta chains in this list originate from one sample, sequenced in a study of vaccination and CD4 T cells after COVID-19. Treatment specified: approximately 9-day PBMC culture with coronavirus spike peptide pools or control peptides (ViraFEST assay). Their antigens are not known. Researchers used the Oncomine TCR Beta short-read assay to sequence DNA from cultured CD4+ T cells. TCRdb re-derived calls from the PCR reads in MiXCR, one entry per CDR3 protein. Of 22,000 or so distinct CDR3 sequences in the sample, around 45% were seen once. Sequenced input: CD4+ T cells from blood, cultured in vitro. All receptors derive from a human donor who had recovered from COVID-19.

The chain employs TRBV20-1 and TRBJ2-7; 9 bases are shared with TRBD2. This CDR3 spans 16 amino acids. Looked up from germline, CDR1 is DFQATT and CDR2 is SNEGSKA (reference sequence). Unmatched junction bases numbered 11, after V lost 2 bases and J lost 3 bases. The CDR3 DNA reads as TGCAGTGCTAGAAGGATTAGCGGGAGTAGCGGCTACGAGCAGTACTTC. This translates into CSARRISGSSGYEQYF.

This clonotype was counted between two and nine times. The V and J genes are TRBV29-1 and TRBJ2-1, with 8 nucleotides matching TRBD2. This CDR3 has 10 amino acids. V dropped 5 bases and J dropped 14; count of bases not matched to a gene: 5. CDR1 is SQVTM and CDR2 is ANQGSEA in the germline V gene. Here the CDR3 reads CSVREGGEFF. CDR3 DNA sequence: TGCAGCGTTCGGGAGGGGGGGGAGTTCTTC.

This clonotype was picked up a small number of times. The genes are TRBV6-5 and TRBJ1-2; possibly TRBD1 for D (6 bases). The germline V gene has CDR1 MNHEY and CDR2 SVGAGI. V was cut by 2 bases and J by 6 bases, with 19 bases left in between. CDR3 length equals 16 residues. DNA for the CDR3: TGTGCCAGCAGTTACCGACCTGATTCAGGGGACGATGGCTACACCTTC. Translation: CASSYRPDSGDDGYTF.

This rearrangement joins TRBV7-9 to TRBJ2-5; TRBD1 agrees at 7 bases. V dropped 6 bases and J dropped 1; count of bases not matched to a gene: 5. The CDR3 has 14 residues. Germline loops: CDR1 SEHNR, CDR2 FQNEAQ (reference sequence). CDR3 in DNA: TGTGCCAGCAGGCGTGACAGGGCCCAAGAGACCCAGTACTTC. Amino acids: CASRRDRAQETQYF. Variable domain in full (rest from reference TRBV7-9 and TRBJ2-5): DTGVSQNPRHKITKRGQNVTFRCDPISEHNRLYWYRQTLGQGPEFLTYFQNEAQLEKSRLLSDRFSAERPKGSFSTLEIQRTEQGDSAMYLCASRRDRAQETQYFGPGTRLLVL.

The genes are TRBV11-2 and TRBJ2-1, with 9 bases identical to TRBD2. V gave up 5 bases and J gave up 0 bases; unmatched junction bases: 8. CDR3 size: 17 residues. CDR1 SGHAT and CDR2 FQNNGV come from the germline V gene. The CDR3 region has the DNA TGTGCCAGCAGCCGTCGTGGTAGCGGGGGCTCCTACAATGAGCAGTTCTTC. The encoded protein is CASSRRGSGGSYNEQFF. Full variable domain (remainder filled in from reference TRBV11-2 and TRBJ2-1): EAGVAQSPRYKIIEKRQSVAFWCNPISGHATLYWYQQILGQGPKLLIQFQNNGVVDDSQLPKDRFSAERLKGVDSTLKIQPAKLEDSAVYLCASSRRGSGGSYNEQFFGPGTRLTVL.

This clonotype was counted between two and nine times. V is TRBV7-8 and J is TRBJ1-3, with a weak D call TRBD1 (6 bases). The CDR3 has 16 residues. The germline gives CDR1 SGHVS, CDR2 FQNEAQ. V was pared by 1 base and J by 1 base, with 11 bases between. Written as DNA, the CDR3 is TGTGCCAGCAGCTTAGGGGGGCTAAGGTCTGGAAACACCATATATTTT. Its translation is CASSLGGLRSGNTIYF.

This clonotype turned up a few times. The CDR3 DNA sequence: TGTGCCAGCAGCAAAGGGGTGAGCTCTGGGGCCAACGTCCTGACTTTC. Amino acids: CASSKGVSSGANVLTF. The chain joins TRBV21-1 to TRBJ2-6. TRBV21-1 is a recognized pseudogene. This CDR3 has 16 residues.

The chain is built from TRBV11-3 and TRBJ1-1, with 12 bases aligning to TRBD1. Germline-derived CDR1 and CDR2 are SGHNT and YENEEA. The trim removed 5 bases at V and 3 bases at J, leaving 10 bases unmatched. This CDR3 contains 17 residues. The CDR3: CASSVGTGGAGDTEAFF. Here the CDR3 DNA reads TGTGCCAGCAGCGTGGGGACAGGGGGCGCCGGGGACACTGAAGCTTTCTTT.

The V call is TRBV11-2, the J call TRBJ2-7; D could derive from TRBD1 or TRBD2 (5 bases each). The V gene lost 2 bases and the J gene lost 0 bases, with 11 bases spanning the gap. This CDR3 contains 15 residues. The germline V gene encodes CDR1 SGHAT and CDR2 FQNNGV. CDR3 coding DNA: TGTGCCAGCAGCTTATTTGGGACGTACTCCTACGAGCAGTACTTC. Translation: CASSLFGTYSYEQYF.

The chain joins TRBV28 to TRBJ1-3; 8 positions agree with TRBD1. Germline CDR1 MDHEN, CDR2 SYDVKM. V trimming: 6 bases; J trimming: 4 bases; junction bases outside the gene matches: 2. The CDR3 length is 13 residues. CDR3 DNA sequence: TGTGCCAGCAGCGGACAGGGAGGAAACACCATATATTTT. It specifies CASSGQGGNTIYF. The full variable domain, its missing parts supplied by reference TRBV28 and TRBJ1-3, is DVKVTQSSRYLVKRTGEKVFLECVQDMDHENMFWYRQDPGLGLRLIYFSYDVKMKEKGDIPEGYSVSREKKERFSLILESASTNQTSMYLCASSGQGGNTIYFGEGSWLTVV.

Only a few counts were recorded for this clonotype. The chain couples TRBV15 to TRBJ1-2; tentative D call: TRBD1 (6 bases). V shed 2 bases and J shed 7 bases, with 11 bases lying between them. The CDR3 contains 13 residues. From germline, CDR1 is LNHNV and CDR2 YYDKDF (reference sequence). For the CDR3, the DNA is TGTGCCACCAGCAGACAACAGGGAGGTGGCTACACCTTC. Protein product: CATSRQQGGGYTF.

This clonotype occurred once. The chain combines TRBV20-1 with TRBJ2-1, with TRBD2 identical over 9 bases. Trimming took 3 bases from V and 7 from J; bases not matched to a gene: 13. Germline CDR1 reads DFQATT; CDR2 reads SNEGSKA (reference sequence). This CDR3 has 16 amino acids. CDR3 DNA: TGCAGTGCTAGCCTTAGCGGGGGCTATGGAGGGAATGAGCAGTTCTTC. It encodes CSASLSGGYGGNEQFF.

This clonotype has more than one count but fewer than ten. The genes are TRBV27 and TRBJ2-2; a possible D gene is TRBD1 (6 bases). The germline V and J ends were trimmed by 4 bases and 10 bases, with 19 bases remaining between them. The germline V gene has CDR1 MNHEY and CDR2 SMNVEV (reference sequence). This CDR3 has 15 amino acids. The CDR3 DNA reads TGTGCCAGCAGTTCTCCCCTACAGGGAATGGAGGAGCTGTTTTTT. It specifies CASSSPLQGMEELFF.

V is TRBV29-1 and J is TRBJ2-7; TRBD2 agrees at 7 bases. The V gene end was trimmed by 0 bases and the J gene end by 5 bases; junction bases not matched to a gene: 7. The length of the CDR3 is 14 residues. Germline-derived CDR1 and CDR2 are SQVTM and ANQGSEA. CDR3 region: CSVEDQAGSHEQYF. In DNA form, the CDR3 reads TGCAGCGTTGAAGATCAAGCGGGGTCCCACGAGCAGTACTTC.

V gene TRBV6-1 combines with J gene TRBJ2-5; D may be TRBD1 (5 bases). V lost 6 bases and J lost 2, with 16 bases in between. The CDR3 has 15 residues. The germline CDR1 and CDR2 sequences are MNHNS and SASEGT. The CDR3 reads CASSVLTEPQETQYF. Here the CDR3 DNA reads TGTGCCAGCAGCGTCCTGACAGAACCGCAAGAGACCCAGTACTTC.

The rearrangement joins TRBV24-1 to TRBJ2-5; D unresolved. The V end lost 9 bases, the J end lost 0 bases, and 10 bases lay between the germline ends. This CDR3 spans 13 amino acids. Germline V gene lookup returns CDR1 KGHDR and CDR2 SFDVKD. This CDR3 is CATCDGDQETQYF. The CDR3 DNA is TGTGCCACCTGCGATGGAGACCAAGAGACCCAGTACTTC.

There are a few counts of this clonotype. The chain uses TRBV6-1 and TRBJ2-7; D unclear. V was shortened by 1 base and J by 3 bases, with 4 bases between the two germline ends. This CDR3 contains 12 residues. Germline V lookup: CDR1 MNHNS, CDR2 SASEGT. CDR3 sequence reads: CASSEVGYEQYF. CDR3 nucleotide sequence: TGTGCCAGCAGTGAAGTTGGCTACGAGCAGTACTTC.

The chain is built from TRBV27 and TRBJ1-1; D possibly corresponds to TRBD1 (6 bases). Germline values: CDR1 MNHEY, CDR2 SMNVEV (reference sequence). The V end lost 8 bases, the J end lost 11 bases, and 24 bases lay between the germline ends. The CDR3 is 14 amino acids. The CDR3 nucleotides read TGTGCCAGCCAGGACGGGACACCGTCCGCGAAGGCTTTCTTT. Amino acid sequence: CASQDGTPSAKAFF.

This chain uses TRBV7-6 with TRBJ2-6; possible D gene TRBD1, 6 bases. Germline CDR1 reads SGHVS; CDR2 reads FNYEAQ. This CDR3 comprises 17 residues. V was shortened by 5 bases and J by 1 base, with 15 bases between the two germline ends. CDR3 loop: CASSRAPTGSGANVLTF. DNA for the CDR3: TGTGCCAGCAGCCGCGCACCAACAGGGTCTGGGGCCAACGTCCTGACTTTC.

The chain combines TRBV27 with TRBJ2-7; D possibly matches TRBD1 or TRBD2 (6 bases each). The CDR3 has 17 residues. From germline, CDR1 is MNHEY and CDR2 SMNVEV (reference sequence). V lost 3 bases and J lost 5, with 23 bases in between. The CDR3 sequence: CASSFAGWGAPNHEQYF. The CDR3 DNA reads TGTGCCAGCAGTTTCGCTGGGTGGGGGGCGCCCAATCACGAGCAGTACTTC.

Points on this clonotype: At one of its ends the junction is not consistent with the germline gene, which may arise from a read error. This chain links TRBV7-2 with TRBJ2-3; 7 bases align to TRBD1. Germline V gene sequence: CDR1 SGHTA, CDR2 FQGNSA. This CDR3 is 11 amino acids long. The CDR3 DNA reads as TGTGCCAGCAGCTTATTCAGGGGGACGGATTTT. Amino acids: CASSLFRGTDF.

The rearrangement links TRBV5-1 to TRBJ2-3; 14 bases align to TRBD2. The CDR3 spans 17 residues. After removal of 4 bases from V and 4 bases from J, the junction contained 8 bases not matched to a gene. Germline-derived CDR1 and CDR2 are SGHRS and YFSETQ. CDR3: CASSQGLAGAWADTQYF. The CDR3 coding sequence is TGCGCCAGCAGCCAGGGACTAGCGGGAGCTTGGGCAGATACGCAGTATTTT.

The chain carries TRBV4-1 and TRBJ1-6; tentatively, D is TRBD1 (5 bases). V shed 2 bases and J shed 9 bases, with 14 bases lying between them. The length of the CDR3 is 15 residues. Germline CDR1 reads MGHRA; CDR2 reads YSYEKL. CDR3 DNA sequence: TGCGCCAGCAGCCAAACCTTCAGGGACGGTTCACCCCTCCACTTT. It specifies CASSQTFRDGSPLHF.

This clonotype occurred a few times. The CDR3 protein is CASSLYGARGYTF. The CDR3 nucleotides are TGTGCCAGCAGCTTATACGGAGCCCGCGGCTACACCTTC. The genes are TRBV11-3 and TRBJ1-2; D gene unclear. V lost 2 bases and J 8 bases, leaving 12 bases between the germline ends. Germline V lookup: CDR1 SGHNT, CDR2 YENEEA. The CDR3 is 13 residues long.

This clonotype has just a few counts. The V and J genes are TRBV7-8 and TRBJ2-7, with TRBD2 identical over 13 bases. The CDR3 contains 16 residues. Germline assignment: CDR1 SGHVS and CDR2 FQNEAQ. V shed 5 bases, J shed 7 bases, and the junction held 11 bases outside the gene matches. CDR3 sequence (DNA): TGTGCCAGCAGCCCTCGACTAGCGGGAGGAATCCGGGAGCAGTACTTC. It specifies CASSPRLAGGIREQYF.

The chain has TRBV20-1 and TRBJ1-5, with TRBD1 matching over 8 bases. The CDR3 has 14 amino acids. The junction had 0 bases not matched to a gene; V was cut back by 0 bases and J by 2 bases. Germline loops: CDR1 DFQATT, CDR2 SNEGSKA (reference sequence). The CDR3 here is CSARETGGNQPQHF. DNA of the CDR3: TGCAGTGCTAGAGAGACAGGGGGCAATCAGCCCCAGCATTTT.

The chain has TRBV7-6 and TRBJ2-1; 8 bases line up with TRBD2. Per the germline V gene, CDR1 is SGHVS and CDR2 is FNYEAQ. The CDR3 contains 14 residues. The trim removed 1 base at V and 6 bases at J, leaving 2 bases unmatched. The DNA of the CDR3 is TGTGCCAGCAGCTTAGATGGGACTAGCAATGAGCAGTTCTTC. As protein: CASSLDGTSNEQFF.

The gene calls are TRBV20-1 and TRBJ1-5; no reliable D call. The length of the CDR3 is 13 residues. The ends were cut back, 3 bases at V and 3 bases at J, with 9 bases in the middle. Germline values: CDR1 DFQATT, CDR2 SNEGSKA (reference sequence). CDR3 bases: TGCAGTGCTAGGTCGAGGATCAATCAGCCCCAGCATTTT. This translates into CSARSRINQPQHF.

This clonotype was recorded a few times. The chain uses TRBV7-9 and TRBJ2-7, with 12 bases that match TRBD2. With V trimmed by 5 bases and J by 0 bases, 8 bases remained unmatched. CDR3 size: 17 residues. Germline V lookup: CDR1 SEHNR, CDR2 FQNEAQ (reference sequence). The CDR3 region has the DNA TGTGCCAGCAGCGGGTGGACTAGCGGGGAGGTCTCCTACGAGCAGTACTTC. Translation gives CASSGWTSGEVSYEQYF.